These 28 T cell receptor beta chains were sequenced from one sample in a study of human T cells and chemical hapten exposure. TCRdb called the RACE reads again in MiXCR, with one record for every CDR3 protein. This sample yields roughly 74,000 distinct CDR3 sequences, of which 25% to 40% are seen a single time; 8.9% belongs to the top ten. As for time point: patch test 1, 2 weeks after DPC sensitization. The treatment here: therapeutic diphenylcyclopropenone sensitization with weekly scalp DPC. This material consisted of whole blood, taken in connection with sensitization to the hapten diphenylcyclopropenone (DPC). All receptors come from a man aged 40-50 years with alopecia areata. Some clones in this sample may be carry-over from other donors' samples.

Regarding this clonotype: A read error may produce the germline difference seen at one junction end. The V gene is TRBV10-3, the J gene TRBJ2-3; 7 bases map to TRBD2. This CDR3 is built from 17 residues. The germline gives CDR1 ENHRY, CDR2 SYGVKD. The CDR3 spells CAISESAGGGGTDTQYF. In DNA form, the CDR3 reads TGTGCCATCAGCGAGTCGGCGGGCGGGGGTGGCACAGATACGCAGTATTTT.

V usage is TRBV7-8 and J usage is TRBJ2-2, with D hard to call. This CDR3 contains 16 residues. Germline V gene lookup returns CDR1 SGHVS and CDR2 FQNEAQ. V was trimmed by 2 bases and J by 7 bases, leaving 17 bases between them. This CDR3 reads CASSLTPTLGVGELFF. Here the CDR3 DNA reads TGTGCCAGCAGCTTAACGCCAACCTTGGGCGTCGGGGAGCTGTTTTTT.

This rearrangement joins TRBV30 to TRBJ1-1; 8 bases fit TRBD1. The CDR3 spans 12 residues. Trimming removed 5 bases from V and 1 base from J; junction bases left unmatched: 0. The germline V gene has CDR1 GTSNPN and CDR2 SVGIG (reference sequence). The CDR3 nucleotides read TGTGCCTGGGGGACAGGGAACACTGAAGCTTTCTTT. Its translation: CAWGTGNTEAFF.

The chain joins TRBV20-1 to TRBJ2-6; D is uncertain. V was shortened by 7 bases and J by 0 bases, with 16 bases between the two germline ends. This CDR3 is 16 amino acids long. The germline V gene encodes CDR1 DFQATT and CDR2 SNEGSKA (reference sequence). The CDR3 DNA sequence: TGCAGTGGAGTAGGAGCTACGGACTCTGGGGCCAACGTCCTGACTTTC. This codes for CSGVGATDSGANVLTF.

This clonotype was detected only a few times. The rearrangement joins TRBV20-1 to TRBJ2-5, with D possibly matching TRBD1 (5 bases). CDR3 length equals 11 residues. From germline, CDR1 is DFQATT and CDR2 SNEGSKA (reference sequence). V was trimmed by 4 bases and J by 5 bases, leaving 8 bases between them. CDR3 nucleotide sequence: TGCAGTGCTAAGGACAAGGAGACCCAGTACTTC. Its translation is CSAKDKETQYF.

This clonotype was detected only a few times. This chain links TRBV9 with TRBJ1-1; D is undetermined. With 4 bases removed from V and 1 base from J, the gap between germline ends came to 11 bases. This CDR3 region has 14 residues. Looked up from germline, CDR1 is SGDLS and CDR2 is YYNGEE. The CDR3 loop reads CASSLRGSNTEAFF. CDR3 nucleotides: TGTGCCAGCAGCCTGCGAGGCTCGAACACTGAAGCTTTCTTT.

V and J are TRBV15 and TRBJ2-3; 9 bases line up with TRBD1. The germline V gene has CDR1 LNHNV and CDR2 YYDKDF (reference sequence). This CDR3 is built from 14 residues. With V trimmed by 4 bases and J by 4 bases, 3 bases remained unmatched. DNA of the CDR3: TGTGCCACCAGCACCGGGACAGGGTCAGATACGCAGTATTTT. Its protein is CATSTGTGSDTQYF.

In DNA form, the CDR3 reads TGTGCCAGCAAGTTGACAGGAGGGGGCGAGCAGTACTTC. Translated: CASKLTGGGEQYF. V gene TRBV6-6 combines with J gene TRBJ2-7; D may match TRBD1 or TRBD2 (6 bases each). CDR1 MNHNY and CDR2 SVGAGI come from the germline V gene (reference sequence). Between the trimmed V and J ends, which lost 7 bases and 6 bases, there was a span of 16 bases. The CDR3 spans 13 residues.

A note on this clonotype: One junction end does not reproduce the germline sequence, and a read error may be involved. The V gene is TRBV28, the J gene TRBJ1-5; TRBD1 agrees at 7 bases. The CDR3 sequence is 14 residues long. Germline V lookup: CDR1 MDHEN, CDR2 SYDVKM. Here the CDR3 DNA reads TGTGCCAGCAGGTTATCGACAGGGACTCAGCCCCAGCATTTT. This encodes CASRLSTGTQPQHF.

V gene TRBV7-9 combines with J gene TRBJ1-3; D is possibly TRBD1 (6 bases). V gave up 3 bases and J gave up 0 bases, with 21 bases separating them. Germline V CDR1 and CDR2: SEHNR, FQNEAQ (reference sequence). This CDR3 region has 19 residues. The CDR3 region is CASSLGRETGQSSGNTIYF. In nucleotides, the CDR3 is TGTGCCAGCAGCTTGGGGCGCGAGACAGGACAGAGCTCTGGAAACACCATATATTTT.

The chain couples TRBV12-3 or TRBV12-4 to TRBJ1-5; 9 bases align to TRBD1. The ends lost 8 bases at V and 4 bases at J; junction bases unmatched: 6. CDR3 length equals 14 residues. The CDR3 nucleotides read TGTGCCAGCGCGAGACAGGGGGGGAATCAGCCCCAGCATTTT. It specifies CASARQGGNQPQHF.

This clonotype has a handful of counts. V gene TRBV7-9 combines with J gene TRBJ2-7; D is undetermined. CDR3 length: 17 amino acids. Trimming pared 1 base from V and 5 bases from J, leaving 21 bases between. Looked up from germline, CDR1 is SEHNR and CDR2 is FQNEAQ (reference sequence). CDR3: CASSLEASFAGWDEQYF. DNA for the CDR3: TGTGCCAGCAGCTTAGAGGCCAGCTTCGCTGGATGGGACGAGCAGTACTTC.

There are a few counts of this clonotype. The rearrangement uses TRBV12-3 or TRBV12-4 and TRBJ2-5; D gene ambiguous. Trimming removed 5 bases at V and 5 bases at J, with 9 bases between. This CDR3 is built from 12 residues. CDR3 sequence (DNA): TGTGCCAGCAGTCCGGAGAGGGAGACCCAGTACTTC. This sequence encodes CASSPERETQYF.

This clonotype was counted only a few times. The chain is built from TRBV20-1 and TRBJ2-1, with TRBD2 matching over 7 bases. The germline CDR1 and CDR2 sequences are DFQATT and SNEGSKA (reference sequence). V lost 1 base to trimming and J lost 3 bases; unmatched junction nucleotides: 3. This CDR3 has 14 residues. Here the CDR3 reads CSARGGEGYNEQFF. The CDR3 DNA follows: TGCAGTGCTAGAGGGGGGGAGGGCTACAATGAGCAGTTCTTC.

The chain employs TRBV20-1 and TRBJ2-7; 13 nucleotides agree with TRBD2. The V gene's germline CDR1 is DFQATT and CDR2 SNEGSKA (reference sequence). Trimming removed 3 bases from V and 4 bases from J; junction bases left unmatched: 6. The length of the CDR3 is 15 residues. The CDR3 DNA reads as TGCAGTGCTAGTGGGCGACTAGCGGGAGGATACGAGCAGTACTTC. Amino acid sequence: CSASGRLAGGYEQYF.

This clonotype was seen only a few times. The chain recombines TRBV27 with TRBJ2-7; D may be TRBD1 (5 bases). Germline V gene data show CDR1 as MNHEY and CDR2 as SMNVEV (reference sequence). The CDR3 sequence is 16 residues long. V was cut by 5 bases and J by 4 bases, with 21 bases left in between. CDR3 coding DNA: TGTGCCAGCAGTCCGGACACCCCTCCAGTTGGGTACGAGCAGTACTTC. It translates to CASSPDTPPVGYEQYF.

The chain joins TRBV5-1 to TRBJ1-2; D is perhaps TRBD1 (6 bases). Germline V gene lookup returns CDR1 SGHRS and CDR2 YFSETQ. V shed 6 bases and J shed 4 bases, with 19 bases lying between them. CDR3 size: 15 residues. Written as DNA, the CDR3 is TGCGCCAGCACCGATCCGCTCCGGGACATCTATGGCTACACCTTC. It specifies CASTDPLRDIYGYTF.

The DNA for the CDR3 is TGTGCCAGCAGCCACAAAGGCCCGAAAGCCTACGAGCAGTACTTC. Its translation is CASSHKGPKAYEQYF. V usage is TRBV3-2 and J usage is TRBJ2-7; the D call of TRBD2 is as the table states it, not checked on the DNA. TRBV3-2 is flagged as a pseudogene. The CDR3 has 15 residues.

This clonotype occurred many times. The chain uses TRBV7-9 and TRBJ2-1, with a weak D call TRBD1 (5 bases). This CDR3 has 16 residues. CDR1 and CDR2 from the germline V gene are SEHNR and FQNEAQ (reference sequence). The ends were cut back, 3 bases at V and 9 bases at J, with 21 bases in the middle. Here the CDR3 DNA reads TGTGCCAGCAGCTTTATCCCAGGGATGACACTGGGTGAGCAGTTCTTC. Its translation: CASSFIPGMTLGEQFF.

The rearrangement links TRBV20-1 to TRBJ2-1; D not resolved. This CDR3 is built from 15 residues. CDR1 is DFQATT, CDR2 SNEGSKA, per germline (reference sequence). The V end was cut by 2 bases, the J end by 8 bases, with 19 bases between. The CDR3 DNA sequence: TGCAGTGCTAGACCCTTTTCGGGCCGGGTCGATGAGCAGTTCTTC. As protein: CSARPFSGRVDEQFF.

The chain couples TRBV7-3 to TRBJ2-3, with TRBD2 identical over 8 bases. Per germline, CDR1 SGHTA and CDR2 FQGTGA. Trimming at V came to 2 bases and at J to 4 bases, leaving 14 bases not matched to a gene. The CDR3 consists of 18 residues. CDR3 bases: TGTGCCAGCAGCTTAGTTCCCTCCGGTAGCGGGAAGGCAGATACGCAGTATTTT. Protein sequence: CASSLVPSGSGKADTQYF.

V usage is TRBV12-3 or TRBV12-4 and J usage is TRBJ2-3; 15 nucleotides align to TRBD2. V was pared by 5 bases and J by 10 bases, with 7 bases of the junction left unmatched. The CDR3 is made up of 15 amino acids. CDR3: CASSPPGLAGGAQYF. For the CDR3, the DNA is TGTGCCAGCAGTCCACCGGGACTAGCGGGAGGTGCGCAGTATTTT.

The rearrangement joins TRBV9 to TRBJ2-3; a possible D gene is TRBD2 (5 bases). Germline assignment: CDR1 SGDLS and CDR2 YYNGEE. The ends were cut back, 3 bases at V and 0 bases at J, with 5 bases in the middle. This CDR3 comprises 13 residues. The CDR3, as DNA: TGTGCCAGCAGCGGGACTAGCACAGATACGCAGTATTTT. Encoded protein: CASSGTSTDTQYF.

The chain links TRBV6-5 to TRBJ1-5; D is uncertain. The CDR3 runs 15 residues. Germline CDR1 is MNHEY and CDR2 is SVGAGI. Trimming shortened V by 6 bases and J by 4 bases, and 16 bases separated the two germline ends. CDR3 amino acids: CASSPVSGPNQPQHF. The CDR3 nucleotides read TGTGCCAGCAGCCCGGTCTCGGGCCCTAATCAGCCCCAGCATTTT.

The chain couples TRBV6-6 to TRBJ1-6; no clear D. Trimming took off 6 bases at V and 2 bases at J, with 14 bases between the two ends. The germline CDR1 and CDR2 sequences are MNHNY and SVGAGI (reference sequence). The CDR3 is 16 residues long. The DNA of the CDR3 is TGTGCCAGCAGAACCCTCCCGGGAGCCTATAATTCACCCCTCCACTTT. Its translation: CASRTLPGAYNSPLHF.

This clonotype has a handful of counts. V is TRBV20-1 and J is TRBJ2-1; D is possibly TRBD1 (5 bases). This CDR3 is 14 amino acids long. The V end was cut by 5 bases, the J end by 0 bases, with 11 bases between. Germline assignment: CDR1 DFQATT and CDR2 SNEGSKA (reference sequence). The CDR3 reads CSAPTGDSYNEQFF. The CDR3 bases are TGCAGTGCTCCAACAGGCGACTCCTACAATGAGCAGTTCTTC.

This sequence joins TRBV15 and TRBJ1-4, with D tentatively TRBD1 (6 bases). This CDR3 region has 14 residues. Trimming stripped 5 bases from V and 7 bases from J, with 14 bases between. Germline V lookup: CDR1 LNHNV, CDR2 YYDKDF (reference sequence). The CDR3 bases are TGTGCCACCAGCCCGGGGGCGGGCGGTGAAAAACTGTTTTTT. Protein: CATSPGAGGEKLFF. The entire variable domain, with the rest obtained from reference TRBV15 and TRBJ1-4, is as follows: DAMVIQNPRYQVTQFGKPVTLSCSQTLNHNVMYWYQQKSSQAPKLLFHYYDKDFNNEADTPDNFQSRRPNTSFCFLDIRSPGLGDTAMYLCATSPGAGGEKLFFGSGTQLSVL.

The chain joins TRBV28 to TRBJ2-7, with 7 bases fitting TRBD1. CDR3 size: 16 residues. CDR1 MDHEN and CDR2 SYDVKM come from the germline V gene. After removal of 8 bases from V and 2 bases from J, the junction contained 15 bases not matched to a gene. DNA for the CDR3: TGTGCCAGCGACGATCCGGCCGGGACAGAGCCCTACGAGCAGTACTTC. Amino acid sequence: CASDDPAGTEPYEQYF.